Sequencing of this T cell receptor beta chain was carried out in a study of cytomegalovirus exposure and HLA in healthy donors. Study summary: Early on, a data release was issued that held roughly 80 million unique TCRs from HLA-typed donors. Study findings and constraints: It was around 160 TCR beta chains that were listed as cytomegalovirus-associated. Among immune exposure information, only CMV serostatus was available. As a later analysis showed, a missense DCLRE1C variant was linked to trimming of TCR beta V- and J-genes.

The PCR contained 60 Vbeta and 13 Jbeta primers. TCRdb's copy holds only in-frame clones and misses some; the assay was immunoSEQ multiplex PCR. The data contain over 200,000 clones, almost 85% of them seen just once; the ten biggest clones take up roughly 0.58%. This clone came up a few times. Its antigen is currently unknown. The source is a woman in her thirties or forties in good health and CMV-seronegative. Sequencing was carried out using PBMCs.

This CDR3 is CASKGQVDSPLHF. For the CDR3, the DNA is TGCGCCAGCAAGGGGCAGGTTGATTCACCCCTCCACTTT. The chain combines TRBV10-2 with TRBJ1-6, with D perhaps TRBD1 (5 bases). The CDR3 runs 13 residues. Germline-derived CDR1 and CDR2 are WSHSY and SAAADI. The V end lost 7 bases, the J end lost 8 bases, and 12 bases lay between the germline ends.